What follows describes a single TCR beta chain. These data are taken from a study of shared clonotypes between healthy human individuals. The CDR3 totals 16 residues. Germline V gene data show CDR1 as SQVTM and CDR2 as ANQGSEA. V dropped 6 bases and J dropped 0; count of bases not matched to a gene: 8. The data were produced by immunoSEQ multiplex PCR, yet TCRdb's version contains in-frame clones alone and is incomplete. The sample holds 450,000 or so clones, roughly three quarters seen once. This receptor was taken from a woman in her 40s in good health. Some clones in this sample may be carry-over from other donors' samples. Sequenced sample: PBMCs. The chain carries TRBV29-1 and TRBJ2-3; 11 bases are a match to TRBD2. CDR3: CSVWGGLAASTDTQYF. The CDR3 nucleotides read TGCAGCGTCTGGGGGGGACTAGCGGCCAGCACAGATACGCAGTATTTT.